This T cell receptor (beta chain) was profiled in a study of T cells in narcolepsy. Whole-study findings and limits: HCRT-specific and TRIB2-specific autoreactive clonotypes appeared among same-patient CSF and blood CD4+ clonotypes.

The CDR3 runs 16 residues. The germline gives CDR1 SGHKS, CDR2 YYEKEE (reference sequence). The V and J ends lost 0 bases and 8 bases, in that order; junction bases with no gene match: 11. The assay was immunoSEQ multiplex PCR, and TCRdb's table has in-frame clones only and misses some. The sample includes some 30,000 clones, 87% seen only once; the top ten take around 0.83%. With respect to this clone: Its antigen remains unidentified.

The sequenced material came from CD45RA- memory CD4+ T cells from PBMCs. The chain has TRBV5-5 and TRBJ1-2; 9 nucleotides agree with TRBD1. The TCR originated in a human donor with narcolepsy. For the CDR3, the DNA is TGTGCCAGCAGCTTGGTACTGAAGGGACAGGGTGAGGGCTACACCTTC. Translating gives CASSLVLKGQGEGYTF.